This is a list of T cell receptor beta chains from one sample in a study of cytomegalovirus exposure and HLA in healthy donors. The protocol was immunoSEQ multiplex PCR, while the TCRdb copy is restricted to in-frame clones and leaves out a portion. The table includes some 180,000 clones, around 78% detected once. Sequencing input: PBMCs. Receptor source: a man aged 18 to 35 in good health and CMV-seronegative. Each CDR3 is given with its conserved first and last residue. D genes are given only for firm matches. Not all rows give a size; the values are once, few, many and, for expanded clones, a class.

v_call: TRBV5-5
d_call: .
j_call: TRBJ2-7
cdr3_length: 15
clone_size: .
cdr3_aa: CASSSEAGLAYEQYF
cdr3_nt: TGTGCCAGCAGCTCGGAGGCGGGGCTGGCCTACGAGCAGTACTTC

v_call: TRBV11-3
d_call: .
j_call: TRBJ2-2
cdr3_length: 15
clone_size: once
cdr3_aa: CASSLAGGGTGELFF
cdr3_nt: TGTGCCAGCAGCTTAGCGGGGGGCGGGACCGGGGAGCTGTTTTTT

v_call: TRBV7-6
d_call: .
j_call: TRBJ2-1
cdr3_length: 16
clone_size: .
cdr3_aa: CASSLEGSGSYNEQFF
cdr3_nt: TGTGCCAGCAGCTTGGAGGGCTCGGGGTCCTACAATGAGCAGTTCTTC

v_call: TRBV6-5
d_call: .
j_call: TRBJ1-1
cdr3_length: 13
clone_size: .
cdr3_aa: CASTPGRNTEAFF
cdr3_nt: TGTGCCAGCACCCCCGGGAGGAACACTGAAGCTTTCTTT

v_call: TRBV19
d_call: .
j_call: TRBJ2-3
cdr3_length: 14
clone_size: .
cdr3_aa: CASSTDTSTDTQYF
cdr3_nt: TGTGCCAGTAGTACAGATACTAGCACAGATACGCAGTATTTT

v_call: TRBV28
d_call: TRBD1
j_call: TRBJ1-2
cdr3_length: 15
clone_size: .
cdr3_aa: CASSPQEGQSYGYTF
cdr3_nt: TGTGCCAGCAGTCCCCAGGAGGGACAGTCCTATGGCTACACCTTC

v_call: TRBV7-3
d_call: TRBD1
j_call: TRBJ2-2
cdr3_length: 15
clone_size: .
cdr3_aa: CASSRDRTDTGELFF
cdr3_nt: TGTGCCAGCAGCCGGGACAGAACCGACACCGGGGAGCTGTTTTTT

v_call: TRBV19
d_call: .
j_call: TRBJ1-1
cdr3_length: 13
clone_size: .
cdr3_aa: CASSIERATEAFF
cdr3_nt: TGTGCCAGTAGTATAGAGAGGGCCACTGAAGCTTTCTTT

v_call: TRBV7-9
d_call: TRBD1
j_call: TRBJ2-5
cdr3_length: 15
clone_size: .
cdr3_aa: CSSSPPGQGQETQYF
cdr3_nt: TGTTCCAGCAGCCCACCGGGACAGGGCCAAGAGACCCAGTACTTC

v_call: TRBV7-3
d_call: .
j_call: TRBJ2-2
cdr3_length: 14
clone_size: .
cdr3_aa: CASSRSPGIGELFF
cdr3_nt: TGTGCCAGCAGCCGTTCCCCAGGGATCGGGGAGCTGTTTTTT

v_call: TRBV28
d_call: TRBD1
j_call: TRBJ1-5
cdr3_length: 15
clone_size: .
cdr3_aa: CASSPPGGSGQPQHF
cdr3_nt: TGTGCCAGCAGTCCCCCAGGGGGCTCGGGGCAGCCCCAGCATTTT

v_call: TRBV28
d_call: TRBD2
j_call: TRBJ2-2
cdr3_length: 17
clone_size: .
cdr3_aa: CASIPFILAGAPGELFF
cdr3_nt: TGTGCCAGCATCCCATTTATTCTAGCGGGAGCCCCCGGGGAGCTGTTTTTT

v_call: TRBV9
d_call: .
j_call: TRBJ2-1
cdr3_length: 15
clone_size: once
cdr3_aa: CASSVVQGTYNEQFF
cdr3_nt: TGTGCCAGCAGCGTAGTACAGGGAACCTACAATGAGCAGTTCTTC

v_call: TRBV19
d_call: .
j_call: TRBJ1-6
cdr3_length: 15
clone_size: .
cdr3_aa: CASSITGSDNSPLHF
cdr3_nt: TGTGCCAGTAGTATTACAGGGTCGGATAATTCACCCCTCCACTTT

v_call: TRBV7-9
d_call: .
j_call: TRBJ1-1
cdr3_length: 15
clone_size: few
cdr3_aa: CASSVPVPEVTEAFF
cdr3_nt: TGTGCCAGCAGCGTCCCCGTTCCTGAGGTCACTGAAGCTTTCTTT

v_call: TRBV7-9
d_call: .
j_call: TRBJ1-2
cdr3_length: 12
clone_size: .
cdr3_aa: CSIRTGDYGYTF
cdr3_nt: TGTTCCATACGGACCGGGGACTATGGCTACACCTTC

v_call: TRBV2
d_call: TRBD1
j_call: TRBJ1-5
cdr3_length: 17
clone_size: .
cdr3_aa: CASSFGLKRTGDQPQHF
cdr3_nt: TGTGCCAGCAGTTTTGGACTTAAAAGGACAGGGGACCAGCCCCAGCATTTT

v_call: TRBV9
d_call: .
j_call: TRBJ1-1
cdr3_length: 13
clone_size: .
cdr3_aa: CASSPQLNTEAFF
cdr3_nt: TGCGCCAGCAGTCCTCAGTTGAACACTGAAGCTTTCTTT

v_call: TRBV19
d_call: .
j_call: TRBJ1-1
cdr3_length: 13
clone_size: .
cdr3_aa: CASSDAGATEAFF
cdr3_nt: TGTGCCAGTAGTGACGCGGGGGCCACTGAAGCTTTCTTT

v_call: TRBV4-2
d_call: .
j_call: TRBJ2-1
cdr3_length: 17
clone_size: .
cdr3_aa: CASSQPSPSGFYNEQFF
cdr3_nt: TGTGCCAGCAGCCAACCTAGTCCTAGTGGGTTCTACAATGAGCAGTTCTTC

v_call: TRBV14
d_call: .
j_call: TRBJ2-7
cdr3_length: 13
clone_size: .
cdr3_aa: CASSQGWSNEQYF
cdr3_nt: TGTGCCAGCAGCCAAGGCTGGAGTAACGAGCAGTACTTC

v_call: TRBV5-5
d_call: .
j_call: TRBJ1-2
cdr3_length: 17
clone_size: .
cdr3_aa: CASSLVGRSSANYGYTF
cdr3_nt: TGTGCCAGCAGCTTGGTAGGCAGGTCTTCAGCTAACTATGGCTACACCTTC

v_call: TRBV5-1
d_call: TRBD1
j_call: TRBJ1-1
cdr3_length: 14
clone_size: .
cdr3_aa: CASSPGTGNTEAFF
cdr3_nt: TGCGCCAGCAGCCCCGGGACAGGGAACACTGAAGCTTTCTTT

v_call: TRBV28
d_call: TRBD2
j_call: TRBJ2-7
cdr3_length: 18
clone_size: few
cdr3_aa: CASRSGLAGGRKPYEQYF
cdr3_nt: TGTGCCAGCAGGTCGGGACTAGCGGGAGGACGAAAACCTTACGAGCAGTACTTC

v_call: TRBV4-1
d_call: .
j_call: TRBJ1-6
cdr3_length: 18
clone_size: .
cdr3_aa: CASSQVYPSSSYNSPLHF
cdr3_nt: TGCGCCAGCAGCCAAGTCTATCCCTCGAGCTCCTATAATTCACCCCTCCACTTT

v_call: TRBV4-2
d_call: TRBD1
j_call: TRBJ2-2
cdr3_length: 15
clone_size: .
cdr3_aa: CASSPGQGGTGELFF
cdr3_nt: TGTGCCAGCAGCCCGGGACAGGGGGGGACCGGGGAGCTGTTTTTT

v_call: TRBV6-5
d_call: .
j_call: TRBJ1-2
cdr3_length: 15
clone_size: .
cdr3_aa: CASSGGREGSYGYTF
cdr3_nt: TGTGCCAGCAGCGGGGGGAGGGAGGGGAGCTATGGCTACACCTTC

v_call: TRBV19
d_call: TRBD1
j_call: TRBJ2-6
cdr3_length: 19
clone_size: .
cdr3_aa: CASNSRTGTGGSGANVLTF
cdr3_nt: TGTGCCAGTAACTCTAGGACCGGGACAGGGGGTTCTGGGGCCAACGTCCTGACTTTC

v_call: TRBV19
d_call: TRBD1
j_call: TRBJ1-3
cdr3_length: 15
clone_size: .
cdr3_aa: CASSGGQFSGNTIYF
cdr3_nt: TGTGCCAGTAGTGGGGGACAGTTCTCTGGAAACACCATATATTTT

v_call: TRBV10-3
d_call: .
j_call: TRBJ2-5
cdr3_length: 13
clone_size: .
cdr3_aa: CAIRGDSGKTQYF
cdr3_nt: TGTGCCATCAGAGGGGACTCCGGGAAGACCCAGTACTTC

v_call: TRBV27
d_call: TRBD2
j_call: TRBJ2-1
cdr3_length: 13
clone_size: .
cdr3_aa: CASSYRGGNEQFF
cdr3_nt: TGTGCCAGCAGCTATCGCGGGGGCAATGAGCAGTTCTTC

v_call: TRBV5-1
d_call: .
j_call: TRBJ2-7
cdr3_length: 15
clone_size: .
cdr3_aa: CASSPNSGGPYEQYF
cdr3_nt: TGCGCCAGCAGCCCTAACTCCGGGGGGCCCTACGAGCAGTACTTC

v_call: TRBV29-1
d_call: .
j_call: TRBJ1-2
cdr3_length: 10
clone_size: .
cdr3_aa: CSVGEGGYTF
cdr3_nt: TGCAGCGTCGGGGAGGGTGGCTACACCTTC

v_call: TRBV7-2
d_call: .
j_call: TRBJ1-2
cdr3_length: 15
clone_size: .
cdr3_aa: CASSLALSGGCGYTF
cdr3_nt: TGTGCCAGCAGCTTAGCCCTCTCGGGGGGCTGTGGCTACACCTTC

v_call: TRBV6-5
d_call: TRBD2
j_call: TRBJ2-5
cdr3_length: 16
clone_size: .
cdr3_aa: CASSFLTSGGEETQYF
cdr3_nt: TGTGCCAGCAGTTTCCTGACTAGCGGGGGCGAGGAGACCCAGTACTTC

v_call: TRBV27
d_call: .
j_call: TRBJ1-5
cdr3_length: 14
clone_size: .
cdr3_aa: CASSPSGSNQPQHF
cdr3_nt: TGTGCCAGCAGCCCTTCAGGGAGCAATCAGCCCCAGCATTTT

v_call: TRBV7-9
d_call: .
j_call: TRBJ2-7
cdr3_length: 13
clone_size: .
cdr3_aa: CASSTIQVNEQYF
cdr3_nt: TGTGCCAGCAGCACCATACAGGTTAACGAGCAGTACTTC

v_call: TRBV30
d_call: .
j_call: TRBJ1-5
cdr3_length: 14
clone_size: .
cdr3_aa: CAWSVQGSEQPQHF
cdr3_nt: TGTGCCTGGAGTGTACAGGGCAGCGAACAGCCCCAGCATTTT

v_call: TRBV18
d_call: TRBD1
j_call: TRBJ1-5
cdr3_length: 14
clone_size: .
cdr3_aa: CASSQDRLNQPQHF
cdr3_nt: TGTGCCAGCTCCCAGGACAGGCTCAATCAGCCCCAGCATTTT

v_call: TRBV2
d_call: .
j_call: TRBJ1-1
cdr3_length: 14
clone_size: .
cdr3_aa: CASSEVSGSRGAFF
cdr3_nt: TGTGCCAGCAGTGAAGTATCCGGGAGCCGGGGAGCTTTCTTT

v_call: TRBV6-1
d_call: .
j_call: TRBJ1-2
cdr3_length: 12
clone_size: .
cdr3_aa: CASSEQRYGYTF
cdr3_nt: TGTGCCAGCAGTGAACAGCGGTATGGCTACACCTTC

v_call: TRBV5-6
d_call: .
j_call: TRBJ2-1
cdr3_length: 14
clone_size: .
cdr3_aa: CASSLAGVHNEQFF
cdr3_nt: TGTGCCAGCAGCTTGGCCGGGGTCCACAATGAGCAGTTCTTC

v_call: TRBV5-8
d_call: .
j_call: TRBJ1-6
cdr3_length: 17
clone_size: .
cdr3_aa: CASSLGRESSYNSPLHF
cdr3_nt: TGTGCCAGCAGCTTGGGAAGGGAGAGCTCCTATAATTCACCCCTCCACTTT

v_call: TRBV11-1
d_call: TRBD2
j_call: TRBJ2-7
cdr3_length: 16
clone_size: .
cdr3_aa: CASSLGLADPAYEQYF
cdr3_nt: TGTGCCAGCAGCTTAGGACTAGCGGATCCTGCCTACGAGCAGTACTTC

v_call: TRBV19
d_call: .
j_call: TRBJ1-5
cdr3_length: 14
clone_size: .
cdr3_aa: CASSTGTGYQPQHF
cdr3_nt: TGTGCCAGTAGTACCGGCACAGGGTACCAGCCCCAGCATTTT

v_call: TRBV5-1
d_call: TRBD1
j_call: TRBJ1-4
cdr3_length: 16
clone_size: .
cdr3_aa: CASSPGTGTTNEKLFF
cdr3_nt: TGCGCCAGCAGCCCGGGGACAGGAACAACTAATGAAAAACTGTTTTTT

v_call: TRBV13
d_call: TRBD2
j_call: TRBJ2-1
cdr3_length: 17
clone_size: .
cdr3_aa: CASSLGLAGGISGEQFF
cdr3_nt: TGTGCCAGCAGCTTAGGACTAGCGGGAGGAATTAGCGGTGAGCAGTTCTTC

v_call: TRBV27
d_call: .
j_call: TRBJ1-1
cdr3_length: 12
clone_size: .
cdr3_aa: CATMTVNTEAFF
cdr3_nt: TGTGCCACCATGACAGTGAACACTGAAGCTTTCTTT

v_call: TRBV11-2
d_call: .
j_call: TRBJ1-1
cdr3_length: 12
clone_size: once
cdr3_aa: CASSPGATEAFF
cdr3_nt: TGTGCCAGCAGCCCAGGGGCCACTGAAGCTTTCTTT